This T cell receptor beta chain was obtained from a study of CD4+ T cells in melanoma. Study-wide results and limits: CD8+ T cell, macrophage and B cell function reportedly correlated with neoantigen-specific CD4+ T cells. Neoantigen-specific CD4+ T cells in melanoma reportedly had diverse differentiation states.

Germline V gene data show CDR1 as GTSNPN and CDR2 as SVGIG (reference sequence). V was pared by 3 bases and J by 0 bases, with 10 bases between. The CDR3 is 14 amino acids. Concerning this clone itself: What it recognizes is unknown.

The method was immunoSEQ multiplex PCR; TCRdb's version includes in-frame clones alone and lacks a portion of them. The repertoire consists of over 10,000 clones, with over 60% occurring once and the leading ten covering roughly 15%. The genes are TRBV30 and TRBJ2-3; D is possibly TRBD1 (6 bases). This receptor was obtained from a human donor with melanoma. The sequenced sample was cells from a culture (not recorded whether cultured in vitro). The chain's CDR3 is CAWSHRESTDTQYF. CDR3 nucleotides: TGTGCCTGGAGCCACAGGGAGAGCACAGATACGCAGTATTTT.